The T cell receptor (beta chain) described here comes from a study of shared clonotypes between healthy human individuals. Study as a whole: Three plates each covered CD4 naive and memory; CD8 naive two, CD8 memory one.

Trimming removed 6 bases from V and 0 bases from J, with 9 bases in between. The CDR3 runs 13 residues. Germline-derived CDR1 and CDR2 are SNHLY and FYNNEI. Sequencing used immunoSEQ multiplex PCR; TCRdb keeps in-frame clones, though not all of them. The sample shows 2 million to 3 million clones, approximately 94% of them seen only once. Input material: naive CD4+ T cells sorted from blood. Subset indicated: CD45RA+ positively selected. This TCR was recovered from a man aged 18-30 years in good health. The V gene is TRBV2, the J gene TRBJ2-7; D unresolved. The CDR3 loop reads CASRAEVSYEQYF. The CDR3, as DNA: TGTGCCAGCAGGGCCGAGGTCTCCTACGAGCAGTACTTC.